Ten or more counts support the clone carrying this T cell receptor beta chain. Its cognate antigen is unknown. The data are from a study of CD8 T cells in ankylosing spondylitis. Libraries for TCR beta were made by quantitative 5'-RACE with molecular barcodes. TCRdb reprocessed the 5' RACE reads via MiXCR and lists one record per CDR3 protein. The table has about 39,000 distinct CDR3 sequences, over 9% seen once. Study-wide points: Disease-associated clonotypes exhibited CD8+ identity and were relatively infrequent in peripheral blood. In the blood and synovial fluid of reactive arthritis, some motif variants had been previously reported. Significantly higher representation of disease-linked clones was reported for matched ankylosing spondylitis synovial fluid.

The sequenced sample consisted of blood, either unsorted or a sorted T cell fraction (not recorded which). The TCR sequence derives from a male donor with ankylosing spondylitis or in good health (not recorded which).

The CDR3 nucleotides are TGTGCCAGCAGCTCGCCGGGACTAGCGGGATCGCATACGCAGTATTTT. The encoded protein is CASSSPGLAGSHTQYF. The rearrangement uses TRBV5-6 and TRBJ2-3; TRBD2 agrees at 13 bases. The CDR3 has 16 residues. J lost 7 bases, V lost 3 bases, and 8 bases had no gene match. Germline loops: CDR1 SGHDT, CDR2 YYEEEE.